One and the same sample provided the 30 T cell receptor beta chains below, sequenced in a study of cytomegalovirus exposure and HLA in healthy donors. In the PCR, 60 Vbeta and 13 Jbeta primers were used. Here immunoSEQ multiplex PCR was the method, and the copy in TCRdb shows in-frame clones only, minus some. The sample yields some 100,000 clones, about 72% seen once. The specimen sequenced was PBMCs. These receptors came from a man in his fifties or sixties in good health and CMV-seropositive.

This sequence joins TRBV12-5 and TRBJ1-5; TRBD1 agrees at 10 bases. The CDR3 has 15 residues. V lost 6 bases and J lost 6; bases outside the gene matches: 8. Germline V CDR1 and CDR2: LGHNT, FRNRAP. The CDR3 sequence is CASGTGTGDAQPQHF. The CDR3 DNA reads as TGTGCTAGTGGCACCGGGACAGGGGATGCTCAGCCCCAGCATTTT.

The sample holds a few counts of this clone. The chain couples TRBV4-1 to TRBJ1-1, with D unresolved. The V end was cut by 1 base, the J end by 6 bases, with 6 bases between. The CDR3 runs to 12 residues. From germline, CDR1 is MGHRA and CDR2 YSYEKL. The DNA for the CDR3 is TGCGCCAGCAGCCAAGGGCCCGCTGAAGCTTTCTTT. This sequence encodes CASSQGPAEAFF.

This clone was seen a single time. The chain carries TRBV5-1 and TRBJ1-1, with D unresolved. The CDR3 has 13 residues. Trimming took 0 bases from V and 1 from J, leaving 4 bases between them. Germline-derived CDR1 and CDR2 are SGHRS and YFSETQ. CDR3 protein: CASSLDSNTEAFF. The CDR3 DNA reads as TGCGCCAGCAGCTTGGACTCGAACACTGAAGCTTTCTTT.

The chain links TRBV6-1 to TRBJ1-3; 10 nucleotides line up with TRBD1. Per the germline V gene, CDR1 is MNHNS and CDR2 is SASEGT. The V and J ends lost 7 bases and 4 bases, in that order; junction bases with no gene match: 7. CDR3 length: 15 residues. In nucleotides, the CDR3 is TGTGCCAGCATTCTAGACAGGGGGCGCGGAAACACCATATATTTT. Encoded protein: CASILDRGRGNTIYF.

The chain combines TRBV9 with TRBJ1-1; a weak D match, TRBD1 (5 bases). The CDR3 sequence is 14 residues long. Germline CDR1 SGDLS, CDR2 YYNGEE. Trimming pared 2 bases from V and 5 bases from J, leaving 13 bases between. CDR3 sequence: CASSVGGVGTEAFF. The CDR3 nucleotides are TGTGCCAGCAGCGTTGGGGGGGTCGGGACTGAAGCTTTCTTT.

The V and J genes are TRBV5-4 and TRBJ2-1; 9 bases align to TRBD1. The CDR3 consists of 15 residues. Germline CDR1 and CDR2: SGHNT and YYREEE (reference sequence). V trimming: 4 bases; J trimming: 6 bases; junction bases outside the gene matches: 8. Here the CDR3 reads CASSHTGQGSNEQFF. As DNA, the CDR3 is TGTGCCAGCAGCCACACGGGACAGGGTAGCAATGAGCAGTTCTTC.

The sample holds a few counts of this clone. The chain links TRBV11-2 to TRBJ2-7, with D possibly matching TRBD2 (6 bases). There are 16 residues in the CDR3. V was shortened by 5 bases and J by 2 bases, with 19 bases between the two germline ends. Germline CDR1 is SGHAT and CDR2 is FQNNGV. CDR3 DNA sequence: TGTGCCAGCAGCCTCCAGGGACTTTTGCGGGCCTACGAGCAGTACTTC. This sequence encodes CASSLQGLLRAYEQYF. Combining the CDR3 with reference TRBV11-2 and TRBJ2-7 gives the whole variable domain EAGVAQSPRYKIIEKRQSVAFWCNPISGHATLYWYQQILGQGPKLLIQFQNNGVVDDSQLPKDRFSAERLKGVDSTLKIQPAKLEDSAVYLCASSLQGLLRAYEQYFGPGTRLTVT.

V is TRBV28 and J is TRBJ1-1; 8 bases are a match to TRBD1. Germline lookup yields CDR1 MDHEN and CDR2 SYDVKM. The CDR3 totals 15 residues. V was clipped by 4 bases and J by 3 bases; unmatched bases: 7. For the CDR3, the DNA is TGTGCCAGCAGTTCCGGGACAGGTAGAGACACTGAAGCTTTCTTT. Its protein is CASSSGTGRDTEAFF.

This sequence joins TRBV5-6 and TRBJ2-6, with 11 bases matching TRBD2. Germline V gene sequence: CDR1 SGHDT, CDR2 YYEEEE. The CDR3 consists of 15 residues. The V segment lost 4 bases and the J segment 3 bases; nucleotides outside the gene matches: 0. As DNA, the CDR3 is TGTGCCAGCAGCGGGACTAGCGGTGGGGCCAACGTCCTGACTTTC. As protein: CASSGTSGGANVLTF.

The rearrangement joins TRBV7-2 to TRBJ1-2, with TRBD1 matching over 9 bases. Losses at the gene ends were 6 bases for V and 5 bases for J; bases not matched to a gene: 7. This CDR3 region has 14 residues. The germline CDR1 and CDR2 sequences are SGHTA and FQGNSA. CDR3 protein: CASSPGQGMYGYTF. The CDR3 coding sequence is TGTGCCAGCAGTCCTGGACAGGGGATGTATGGCTACACCTTC.

This chain joins TRBV19 and TRBJ1-5; TRBD1 agrees at 7 bases. The germline gives CDR1 LNHDA, CDR2 SQIVND (reference sequence). V was clipped by 5 bases and J by 6 bases; unmatched bases: 10. The CDR3 loop spans 15 amino acids. The CDR3 here is CASSSQGGRGQPQHF. The CDR3 region has the DNA TGTGCCAGTAGTTCTCAGGGGGGTAGGGGTCAGCCCCAGCATTTT. Together with reference TRBV19 and TRBJ1-5, the CDR3 gives the full variable domain: DGGITQSPKYLFRKEGQNVTLSCEQNLNHDAMYWYRQDPGQGLRLIYYSQIVNDFQKGDIAEGYSVSREKKESFPLTVTSAQKNPTAFYLCASSSQGGRGQPQHFGDGTRLSIL.

The V call is TRBV5-1, the J call TRBJ2-1; 9 bases fit TRBD1. The CDR3 is 15 amino acids. J was trimmed by 6 bases and V by 4 bases; bases with no gene match: 8. Germline CDR1 SGHRS, CDR2 YFSETQ. Here the CDR3 DNA reads TGCGCCAGCAGCCTTGGACAGGGGACCAGCAATGAGCAGTTCTTC. Encoded protein: CASSLGQGTSNEQFF. Full variable domain (rest looked up from reference TRBV5-1 and TRBJ2-1): KAGVTQTPRYLIKTRGQQVTLSCSPISGHRSVSWYQQTPGQGLQFLFEYFSETQRNKGNFPGRFSGRQFSNSRSEMNVSTLELGDSALYLCASSLGQGTSNEQFFGPGTRLTVL.

This chain connects TRBV15 to TRBJ2-5; D is unresolved. Matching the DNA end better, TRBJ2-7 makes the J call doubtful. The CDR3 extends over 13 amino acids. CDR1 and CDR2 from the germline V gene are LNHNV and YYDKDF (reference sequence). This chain's CDR3 is CATSRSPSYEQYF. The CDR3 bases are TGTGCCACCAGTCGAAGTCCCTCCTACGAGCAGTACTTC.

The chain carries TRBV11-2 and TRBJ2-5, with TRBD1 matching 9 bases. This CDR3 spans 14 amino acids. Looked up from germline, CDR1 is SGHAT and CDR2 is FQNNGV. The junction had 5 bases not matched to a gene; V was cut back by 4 bases and J by 5 bases. For the CDR3, the DNA is TGTGCCAGCAGCTCCCCGGACAGGGGTGAGACCCAGTACTTC. Translation: CASSSPDRGETQYF.

J is TRBJ2-3 and V is TRBV10-3; D might be TRBD1 (5 bases). This CDR3 region has 14 residues. V was pared by 5 bases and J by 6 bases, with 15 bases between. Germline V lookup: CDR1 ENHRY, CDR2 SYGVKD. For the CDR3, the DNA is TGTGCCATCAGTCCCGGGTCCAGGGCCGATACGCAGTATTTT. Protein sequence: CAISPGSRADTQYF.

The chain carries TRBV5-4 and TRBJ2-1, with 9 positions matching TRBD2. The CDR3 consists of 17 residues. Germline V lookup: CDR1 SGHNT, CDR2 YYREEE (reference sequence). Trimming removed 0 bases from V and 7 bases from J; junction bases left unmatched: 11. The CDR3 bases are TGTGCCAGCAGCTTGGACGGCGGGGGGGCCGTATGGAATGAGCAGTTCTTC. Translation: CASSLDGGGAVWNEQFF.

This clone was found a few times. The chain employs TRBV29-1 and TRBJ2-3; 7 bases are a match to TRBD1. V lost 8 bases, J lost 1 base, and 12 bases stayed unmatched. Per germline, CDR1 SQVTM and CDR2 ANQGSEA. The CDR3 contains 15 residues. The CDR3 reads CSTEMETGGTDTQYF. The CDR3 coding sequence is TGCAGCACCGAGATGGAAACAGGGGGCACAGATACGCAGTATTTT.

This clone was seen more than once but under ten times. This chain links TRBV7-2 with TRBJ2-7, with 7 bases matching TRBD1. The junction had 11 bases not matched to a gene; V was cut back by 5 bases and J by 4 bases. Germline V lookup: CDR1 SGHTA, CDR2 FQGNSA. The CDR3 runs to 15 residues. The CDR3 sequence: CASSLRQGEPYEQYF. The CDR3 DNA sequence: TGTGCCAGCAGCCTCAGACAGGGCGAACCTTACGAGCAGTACTTC.

This chain links TRBV5-1 with TRBJ1-1; TRBD1 matches 8 bases. The V and J ends lost 7 bases and 0 bases, in that order; junction bases with no gene match: 5. This CDR3 comprises 14 residues. The germline CDR1 and CDR2 sequences are SGHRS and YFSETQ. The CDR3 region is CASGTGNMNTEAFF. For the CDR3, the DNA is TGCGCCAGCGGGACAGGCAATATGAACACTGAAGCTTTCTTT.

This clone was seen a single time. The V and J genes are TRBV6-6 and TRBJ1-3, with D possibly TRBD1 on 6 matching bases. The V end was cut by 10 bases, the J end by 1 base, with 14 bases between. Germline values: CDR1 MNHNY, CDR2 SVGAGI (reference sequence). The CDR3 is made up of 14 amino acids. CDR3 DNA: TGTGCCACCCGGGACACCCGATCTGGAAACACCATATATTTT. As protein: CATRDTRSGNTIYF.

This rearrangement joins TRBV30 to TRBJ2-7; D is perhaps TRBD2 (6 bases). The V gene lost 5 bases and the J gene lost 7 bases, with 24 bases spanning the gap. The CDR3 extends over 15 amino acids. The germline V gene encodes CDR1 GTSNPN and CDR2 SVGIG (reference sequence). The CDR3 DNA reads TGTGCCTGGGGGAGGACGGTGTCCGACAAGGGGGAGCAGTACTTC. Residues: CAWGRTVSDKGEQYF.

V usage is TRBV2 and J usage is TRBJ2-7, with D unresolved. Germline V gives CDR1 SNHLY, CDR2 FYNNEI. The V end was cut by 3 bases, the J end by 0 bases, with 12 bases between. The CDR3 is 15 residues long. The CDR3 is CASSEGSPSSYEQYF. The CDR3 region has the DNA TGTGCCAGCAGTGAGGGCTCCCCAAGCTCCTACGAGCAGTACTTC.

CDR3 DNA: TGTGCCAGCAGGGGAGGTCCCCTGAACACTGAAGCTTTCTTT. Its translation: CASRGGPLNTEAFF. The genes are TRBV28 and TRBJ1-1, with D unclear. Deletions cut 6 bases from V and 0 bases from J, with 11 bases between. This CDR3 spans 14 amino acids. CDR1 is MDHEN, CDR2 SYDVKM, per germline. Complete variable domain (other parts from reference TRBV28 and TRBJ1-1): DVKVTQSSRYLVKRTGEKVFLECVQDMDHENMFWYRQDPGLGLRLIYFSYDVKMKEKGDIPEGYSVSREKKERFSLILESASTNQTSMYLCASRGGPLNTEAFFGQGTRLTVV.

The chain joins TRBV6-1 to TRBJ2-7, with 9 positions matching TRBD2. Germline CDR1 reads MNHNS; CDR2 reads SASEGT. V dropped 3 bases and J dropped 1; count of bases not matched to a gene: 4. The CDR3 contains 15 residues. CDR3: CASSDSGSLSYEQYF. CDR3 DNA sequence: TGTGCCAGCAGTGATAGCGGGAGCCTGTCCTACGAGCAGTACTTC.

The chain links TRBV9 to TRBJ2-5, with a weak D call TRBD2 (6 bases). The CDR3 totals 15 residues. Germline lookup yields CDR1 SGDLS and CDR2 YYNGEE. V shed 6 bases and J shed 4 bases, with 19 bases lying between them. The CDR3 bases are TGTGCCAGCAACCGGGCCACGACGGAGGGAGAGACCCAGTACTTC. It translates to CASNRATTEGETQYF.

V usage is TRBV19 and J usage is TRBJ2-7; no clear D. Trimming left V 5 bases short and J 1 base short, with 15 bases between. Germline-derived CDR1 and CDR2 are LNHDA and SQIVND (reference sequence). The CDR3 length is 15 residues. CDR3 sequence reads: CASSFYPGPSYEQYF. Here the CDR3 DNA reads TGTGCCAGTAGTTTCTACCCCGGTCCTTCCTACGAGCAGTACTTC.

The V gene is TRBV19, the J gene TRBJ2-7, with 7 bases that match TRBD1. The V gene end was trimmed by 5 bases and the J gene end by 1 base; junction bases not matched to a gene: 5. CDR3 length: 14 residues. Germline V gene lookup returns CDR1 LNHDA and CDR2 SQIVND (reference sequence). CDR3 residues: CASSFQTGSYEQYF. DNA of the CDR3: TGTGCCAGTAGTTTCCAGACAGGGTCCTACGAGCAGTACTTC.

This chain joins TRBV5-1 and TRBJ2-6; D might be TRBD2 (7 bases). The CDR3 has 18 residues. Germline lookup yields CDR1 SGHRS and CDR2 YFSETQ. V lost 0 bases and J lost 4, with 17 bases in between. CDR3 nucleotides: TGCGCCAGCAGCTTGGGAGCGTCCGCGGGGGCAGGGGCCAACGTCCTGACTTTC. Protein: CASSLGASAGAGANVLTF.

This chain joins TRBV7-2 and TRBJ2-1, with D perhaps TRBD2 (6 bases). The V and J ends lost 5 bases and 6 bases respectively, with 14 bases between them. The germline V gene has CDR1 SGHTA and CDR2 FQGNSA. This CDR3 contains 14 residues. Here the CDR3 reads CASSLGLPVNEQFF. Written as DNA, the CDR3 is TGTGCCAGCAGCCTGGGACTTCCCGTCAATGAGCAGTTCTTC.

A single count supports this clone. The chain joins TRBV19 to TRBJ1-1; D not certain. The CDR3 length is 14 residues. Germline values: CDR1 LNHDA, CDR2 SQIVND (reference sequence). Trimming took 5 bases from V and 0 from J, leaving 10 bases between them. The CDR3 region has the DNA TGTGCCAGTAGTTTACAGTTCATGAACACTGAAGCTTTCTTT. Residues: CASSLQFMNTEAFF.